One and the same sample provided the 8 T cell receptor beta chains below, sequenced in a study of T cell changes during pregnancy in multiple sclerosis. Clones were read by immunoSEQ multiplex PCR, and TCRdb kept only the in-frame ones, dropping some. The sample has some 99,000 clones, approximately 95% seen once. Sequencing was performed on peripheral blood, taken after pregnancy. The receptors stem from a female donor with multiple sclerosis, enrolled in a pregnancy study.

The rearrangement uses TRBV29-1 and TRBJ2-1; 7 bases agree with TRBD1. Losses at the gene ends were 3 bases for V and 0 bases for J; bases not matched to a gene: 5. The CDR3 runs 15 residues. Germline V gene sequence: CDR1 SQVTM, CDR2 ANQGSEA. The CDR3 sequence is CSVDYRGGSYNEQFF. DNA for the CDR3: TGCAGCGTTGACTACAGGGGTGGCTCCTACAATGAGCAGTTCTTC.

The V call is TRBV7-9, the J call TRBJ2-3; D gene uncertain. The CDR3 length is 13 residues. Trimming took off 4 bases at V and 1 base at J, with 6 bases between the two ends. Germline assignment: CDR1 SEHNR and CDR2 FQNEAQ (reference sequence). CDR3 in amino acids: CASSYPGTDTQYF. CDR3 nucleotides: TGTGCCAGCAGCTACCCGGGCACAGATACGCAGTATTTT.

The CDR3 DNA is TGTGCCACCAGCAGAGTGGGTGGGAGGGGGGGAGAGACCCAGTACTTC. As protein: CATSRVGGRGGETQYF. The genes are TRBV15 and TRBJ2-5, with D possibly being TRBD2 (7 bases). V was pared by 1 base and J by 4 bases, with 16 bases between. Germline CDR1 LNHNV, CDR2 YYDKDF (reference sequence). This CDR3 contains 16 residues.

This clone was seen a few times. The V gene is TRBV27, the J gene TRBJ1-5, with D possibly TRBD1 on 5 matching bases. The CDR3 is 14 amino acids. Germline V gives CDR1 MNHEY, CDR2 SMNVEV (reference sequence). Trimming removed 5 bases from V and 4 bases from J, with 12 bases in between. CDR3 sequence (DNA): TGTGCCAGCAGTCGACGCGGGGGAAATCAGCCCCAGCATTTT. Its translation: CASSRRGGNQPQHF.

This chain links TRBV6-6 with TRBJ2-5; TRBD1 matches at 8 bases. Germline CDR1 MNHNY, CDR2 SVGAGI (reference sequence). V gave up 5 bases and J gave up 1 base; unmatched junction bases: 3. The CDR3 is made up of 14 amino acids. CDR3 bases: TGTGCCAGCAGTGCAGGGGGCAGCCAAGAGACCCAGTACTTC. Translating gives CASSAGGSQETQYF.

V usage is TRBV30 and J usage is TRBJ2-7, with 7 nucleotides matching TRBD1. V trimming: 1 base; J trimming: 6 bases; junction bases outside the gene matches: 12. Germline CDR1 reads GTSNPN; CDR2 reads SVGIG (reference sequence). The CDR3 totals 15 residues. The CDR3 loop is CAWSGQGSVVVEQYF. For the CDR3, the DNA is TGTGCCTGGAGTGGACAGGGCTCCGTGGTCGTCGAGCAGTACTTC.

The genes are TRBV28 and TRBJ2-7; 10 bases are shared with TRBD1. V trimming: 7 bases; J trimming: 3 bases; junction bases outside the gene matches: 12. Germline V CDR1 and CDR2: MDHEN, SYDVKM. The CDR3 has 16 amino acids. The CDR3 DNA sequence: TGTGCCAGCATCAAACCGCAGGGACAGGGGCACTACGAGCAGTACTTC. Amino acid sequence: CASIKPQGQGHYEQYF.

The count of this clone is one. The chain uses TRBV5-1 and TRBJ1-4; 8 bases line up with TRBD1. The V and J ends lost 0 bases and 8 bases, in that order; junction bases with no gene match: 9. The germline V gene encodes CDR1 SGHRS and CDR2 YFSETQ. This CDR3 spans 16 amino acids. CDR3 loop: CASSLEAGTGGEKLFF. CDR3 sequence (DNA): TGCGCCAGCAGCTTGGAGGCCGGGACAGGTGGGGAAAAACTGTTTTTT.